This paragraph reports one TCR beta chain. This entry is derived from a study of blood T cell repertoires in COVID-19. Study overall: T cells, B-cell-depleted T cells, or PBMCs supplied cDNA or gDNA.

Authors' data handling: Estimation of nucleated cell counts relied on the amplification of reference gene primers. Produced via immunoSEQ multiplex PCR; TCRdb's table is partial and in-frame only. The D gene and trimming were derived from the DNA, and the V and J assignments and clone size from that table. The data contain some 60,000 clones, 90% of them seen just once; the ten biggest clones take up 1.3%. Germline V gene data show CDR1 as SGHDT and CDR2 as YYEEEE. Trimming left V 6 bases short and J 0 bases short, with 10 bases between. This CDR3 has 14 amino acids. This rearrangement joins TRBV5-6 to TRBJ1-5; D unclear. Sequencing was done on a sample of peripheral blood. This clonotype was sampled from a man aged 55 to 69 with acute or convalescent COVID-19. The CDR3 DNA reads TGTGCCAGCAACCTCGGAGCTAGCAATCAGCCCCAGCATTTT. This translates into CASNLGASNQPQHF.